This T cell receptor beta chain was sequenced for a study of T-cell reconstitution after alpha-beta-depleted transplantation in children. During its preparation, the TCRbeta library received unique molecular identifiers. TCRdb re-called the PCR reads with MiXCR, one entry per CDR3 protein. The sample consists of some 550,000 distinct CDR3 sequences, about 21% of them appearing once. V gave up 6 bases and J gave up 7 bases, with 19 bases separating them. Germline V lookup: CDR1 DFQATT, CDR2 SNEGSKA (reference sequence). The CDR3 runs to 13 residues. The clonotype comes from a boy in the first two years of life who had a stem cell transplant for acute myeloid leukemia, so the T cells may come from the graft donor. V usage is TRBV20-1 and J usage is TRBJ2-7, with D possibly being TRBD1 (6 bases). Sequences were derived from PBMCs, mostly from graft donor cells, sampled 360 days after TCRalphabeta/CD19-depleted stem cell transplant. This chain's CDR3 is CSAGTGTPWEQYF. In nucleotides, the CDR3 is TGCAGTGCGGGGACCGGGACACCTTGGGAGCAGTACTTC.